This T cell receptor beta chain was retrieved from a study of PD-1 blockade in mismatch repair-deficient tumors. As for the study in general: Enrolled about 2013-2017, patients had progressing, pretreated mismatch repair-deficient cancers of 12 types. Findings and limits, study-wide: Tumor-resident clones, often absent from pretreatment blood, expanded after pembrolizumab and then contracted.

As concerns this clone: What it binds is unknown.

All patients were mismatch repair deficient, assessed by either PCR or immunohistochemistry. TCR sequencing covered three patients who responded to pembrolizumab. Sequenced by immunoSEQ multiplex PCR; TCRdb stores in-frame clones only, minus some. The sample consists of 70,000 to 95,000 clones, approximately 80% of them appearing once. Germline V gene lookup returns CDR1 SGHAT and CDR2 FQNNGV. The CDR3 spans 15 residues. V was pared by 1 base and J by 7 bases, with 6 bases of the junction left unmatched. V gene TRBV11-2 combines with J gene TRBJ2-7; 11 nucleotides agree with TRBD2. Sample: peripheral blood, taken 44 weeks after starting pembrolizumab. The TCR sequence derives from an adult with mismatch repair-deficient cancer. CDR3 sequence (DNA): TGTGCCAGCAGCTTAGTACTAGCGGGGGCTAAGGAGCAGTACTTC. Protein product: CASSLVLAGAKEQYF.